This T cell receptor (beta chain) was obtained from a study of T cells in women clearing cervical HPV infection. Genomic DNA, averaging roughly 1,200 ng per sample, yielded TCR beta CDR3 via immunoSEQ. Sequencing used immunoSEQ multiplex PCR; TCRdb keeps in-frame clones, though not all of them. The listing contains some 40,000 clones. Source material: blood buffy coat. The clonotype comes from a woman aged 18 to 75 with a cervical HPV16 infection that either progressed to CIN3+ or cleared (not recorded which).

This chain's CDR3 is CASSLLGGDGELFF. The CDR3 bases that were read are TGTGCCAGCAGCTTACTCGGGGGGGACGGGGAG. The chain recombines TRBV11-2 with TRBJ2-2; 8 nucleotides align to TRBD2. Coverage ceases 3 residues before the CDR3 finishes, and the germline J gene fills in the end. Germline CDR1 is SGHAT and CDR2 is FQNNGV. With V trimmed by 2 bases and J by 7 bases, 3 bases remained unmatched. The CDR3 loop spans 14 amino acids.